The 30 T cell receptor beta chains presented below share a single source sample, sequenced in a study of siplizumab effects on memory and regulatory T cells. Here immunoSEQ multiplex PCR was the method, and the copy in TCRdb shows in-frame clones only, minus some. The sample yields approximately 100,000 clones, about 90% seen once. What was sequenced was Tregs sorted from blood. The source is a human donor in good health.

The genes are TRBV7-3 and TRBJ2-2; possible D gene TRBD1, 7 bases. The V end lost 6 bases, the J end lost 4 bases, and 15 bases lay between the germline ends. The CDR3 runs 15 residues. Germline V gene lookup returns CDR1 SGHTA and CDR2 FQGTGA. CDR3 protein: CASSYQGGGTGELFF. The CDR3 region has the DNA TGTGCCAGCAGTTACCAGGGGGGAGGCACCGGGGAGCTGTTTTTT. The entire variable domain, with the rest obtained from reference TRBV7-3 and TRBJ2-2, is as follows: GAGVSQTPSNKVTEKGKYVELRCDPISGHTALYWYRQSLGQGPEFLIYFQGTGAADDSGLPNDRFFAVRPEGSVSTLKIQRTERGDSAVYLCASSYQGGGTGELFFGEGSRLTVL.

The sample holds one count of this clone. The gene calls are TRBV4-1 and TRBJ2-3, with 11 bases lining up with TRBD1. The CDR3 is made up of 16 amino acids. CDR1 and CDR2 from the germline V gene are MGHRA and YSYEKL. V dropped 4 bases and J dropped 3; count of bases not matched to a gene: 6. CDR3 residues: CASSLPGTGGTDTQYF. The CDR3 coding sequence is TGCGCCAGCAGCCTACCTGGGACAGGGGGTACAGATACGCAGTATTTT.

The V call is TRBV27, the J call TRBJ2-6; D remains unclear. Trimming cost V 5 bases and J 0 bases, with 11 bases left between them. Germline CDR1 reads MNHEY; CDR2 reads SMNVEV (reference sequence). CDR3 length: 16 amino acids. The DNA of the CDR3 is TGTGCCAGCAGTCCGTCCTTGGGCTCTGGGGCCAACGTCCTGACTTTC. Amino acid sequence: CASSPSLGSGANVLTF.

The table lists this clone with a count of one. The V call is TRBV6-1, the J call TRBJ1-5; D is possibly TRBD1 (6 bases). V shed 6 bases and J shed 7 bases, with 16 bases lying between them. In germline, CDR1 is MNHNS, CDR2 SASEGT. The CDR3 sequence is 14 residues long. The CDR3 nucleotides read TGTGCCAGCAGACCAAACAGGGCCGGACAGCCCCAGCATTTT. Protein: CASRPNRAGQPQHF.

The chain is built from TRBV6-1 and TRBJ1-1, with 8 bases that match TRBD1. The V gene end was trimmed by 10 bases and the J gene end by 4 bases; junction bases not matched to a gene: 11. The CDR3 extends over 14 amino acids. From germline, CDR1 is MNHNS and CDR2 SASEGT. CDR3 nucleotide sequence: TGTGCCACCGACGGACAGGGTCTGGGCACTGAAGCTTTCTTT. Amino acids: CATDGQGLGTEAFF.

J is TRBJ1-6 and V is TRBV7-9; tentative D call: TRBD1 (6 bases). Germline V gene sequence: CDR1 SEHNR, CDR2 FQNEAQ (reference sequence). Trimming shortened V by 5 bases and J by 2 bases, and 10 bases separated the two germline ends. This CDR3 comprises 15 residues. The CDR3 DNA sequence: TGTGCCAGCAGCCAGGGGTTCGCCTATAATTCACCCCTCCACTTT. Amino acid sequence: CASSQGFAYNSPLHF.

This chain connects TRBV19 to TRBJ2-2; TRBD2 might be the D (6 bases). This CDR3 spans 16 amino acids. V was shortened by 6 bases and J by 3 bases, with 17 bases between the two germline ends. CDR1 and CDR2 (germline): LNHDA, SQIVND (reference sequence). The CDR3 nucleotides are TGTGCCAGTAGGGCAGACGGGGGAAGTTACACCGGGGAGCTGTTTTTT. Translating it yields CASRADGGSYTGELFF.

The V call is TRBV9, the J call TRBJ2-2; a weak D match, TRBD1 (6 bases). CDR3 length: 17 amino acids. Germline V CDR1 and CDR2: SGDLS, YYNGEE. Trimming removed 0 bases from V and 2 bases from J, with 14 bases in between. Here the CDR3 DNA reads TGTGCCAGCAGCGTAGGGGACATAGGAACTAACACCGGGGAGCTGTTTTTT. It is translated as CASSVGDIGTNTGELFF.

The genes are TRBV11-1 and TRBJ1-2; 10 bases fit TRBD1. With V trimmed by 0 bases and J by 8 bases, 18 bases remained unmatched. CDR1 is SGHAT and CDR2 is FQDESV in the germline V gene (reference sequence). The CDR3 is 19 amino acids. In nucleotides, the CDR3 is TGTGCCAGCAGCTTAGCGGTCGGAGGTCCCCCGGGACAGGGGATCGGCTACACCTTC. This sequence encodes CASSLAVGGPPGQGIGYTF.

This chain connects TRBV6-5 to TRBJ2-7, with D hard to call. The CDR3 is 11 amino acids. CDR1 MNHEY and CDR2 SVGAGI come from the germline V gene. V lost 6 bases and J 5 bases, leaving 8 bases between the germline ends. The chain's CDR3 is CASSALHEQYF. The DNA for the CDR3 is TGTGCCAGCAGCGCTCTACACGAGCAGTACTTC.

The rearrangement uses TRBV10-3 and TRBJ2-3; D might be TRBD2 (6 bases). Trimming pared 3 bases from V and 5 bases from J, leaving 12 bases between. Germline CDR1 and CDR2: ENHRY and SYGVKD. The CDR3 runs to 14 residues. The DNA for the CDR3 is TGTGCCATCAGTGAAGGAGGGAGATTAGATACGCAGTATTTT. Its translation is CAISEGGRLDTQYF.

CDR3 in amino acids: CATSMGTGGIGELFF. DNA of the CDR3: TGTGCCACCAGCATGGGGACAGGGGGAATCGGGGAGCTGTTTTTT. The chain carries TRBV15 and TRBJ2-2; 11 bases match TRBD1. J gave up 7 bases and V 4 bases, and 5 bases lay outside the gene matches. CDR1 LNHNV and CDR2 YYDKDF come from the germline V gene (reference sequence). The CDR3 covers 15 residues.

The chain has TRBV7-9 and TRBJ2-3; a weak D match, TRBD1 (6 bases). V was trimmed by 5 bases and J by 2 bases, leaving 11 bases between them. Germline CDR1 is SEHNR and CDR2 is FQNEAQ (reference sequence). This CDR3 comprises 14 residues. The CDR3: CASSTRDTTDTQYF. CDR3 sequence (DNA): TGTGCCAGCAGCACTCGGGACACCACAGATACGCAGTATTTT.

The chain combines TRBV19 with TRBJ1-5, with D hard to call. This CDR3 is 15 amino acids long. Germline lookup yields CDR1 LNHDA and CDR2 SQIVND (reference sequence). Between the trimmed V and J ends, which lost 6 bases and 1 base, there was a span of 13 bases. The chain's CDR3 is CASSPEGWSNQPQHF. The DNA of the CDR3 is TGTGCCAGTAGCCCAGAGGGCTGGAGCAATCAGCCCCAGCATTTT.

In DNA, the CDR3 is TGCGCCAGCAGCTTCGGGACAAACGTCTGGAATTCACCCCTCCACTTT. Its translation: CASSFGTNVWNSPLHF. This rearrangement joins TRBV5-1 to TRBJ1-6, with D possibly being TRBD1 (6 bases). From germline, CDR1 is SGHRS and CDR2 YFSETQ. CDR3 size: 16 residues. V shed 2 bases and J shed 7 bases, with 16 bases lying between them.

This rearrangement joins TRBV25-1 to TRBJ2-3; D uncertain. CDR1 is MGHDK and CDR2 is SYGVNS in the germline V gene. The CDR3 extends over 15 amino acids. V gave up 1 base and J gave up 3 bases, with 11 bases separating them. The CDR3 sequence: CASSEWVGTTDTQYF. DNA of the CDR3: TGTGCCAGCAGTGAATGGGTAGGCACGACAGATACGCAGTATTTT.

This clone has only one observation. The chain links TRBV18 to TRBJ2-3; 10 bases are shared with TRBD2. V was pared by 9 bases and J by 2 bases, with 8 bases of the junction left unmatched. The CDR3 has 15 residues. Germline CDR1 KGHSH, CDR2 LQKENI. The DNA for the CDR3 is TGTGCCAGTGATAGCGGGAGGTCCTTCACAGATACGCAGTATTTT. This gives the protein CASDSGRSFTDTQYF.

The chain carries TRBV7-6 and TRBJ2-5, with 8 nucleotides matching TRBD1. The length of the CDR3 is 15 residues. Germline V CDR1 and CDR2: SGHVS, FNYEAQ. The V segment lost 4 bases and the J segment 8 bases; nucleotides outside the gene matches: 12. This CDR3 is CASSSRTGRTVTQYF. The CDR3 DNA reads TGTGCCAGCAGCTCTCGGACAGGGAGGACGGTAACCCAGTACTTC. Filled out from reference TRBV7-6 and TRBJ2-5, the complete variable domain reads GAGVSQSPRYKVTKRGQDVALRCDPISGHVSLYWYRQALGQGPEFLTYFNYEAQQDKSGLPNDRFSAERPEGSISTLTIQRTEQRDSAMYRCASSSRTGRTVTQYFGPGTRLLVL.

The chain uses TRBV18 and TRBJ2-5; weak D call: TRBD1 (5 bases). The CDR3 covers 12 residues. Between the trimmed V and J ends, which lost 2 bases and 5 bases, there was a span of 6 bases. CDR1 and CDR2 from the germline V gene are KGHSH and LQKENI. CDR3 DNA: TGTGCCAGCTCACCAGCAGGGGAGACCCAGTACTTC. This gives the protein CASSPAGETQYF.

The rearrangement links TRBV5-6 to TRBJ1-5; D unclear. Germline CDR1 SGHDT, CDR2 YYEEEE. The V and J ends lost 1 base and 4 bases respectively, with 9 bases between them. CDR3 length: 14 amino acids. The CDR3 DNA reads TGTGCCAGCAGCTTGTCCAGAAGAAATCAGCCCCAGCATTTT. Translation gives CASSLSRRNQPQHF.

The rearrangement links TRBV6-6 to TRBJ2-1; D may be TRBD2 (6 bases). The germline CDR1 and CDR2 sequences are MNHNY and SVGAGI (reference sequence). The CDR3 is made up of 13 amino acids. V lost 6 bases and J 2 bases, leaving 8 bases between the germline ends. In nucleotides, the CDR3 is TGTGCCAGCAGGGAGGGACCCTACAATGAGCAGTTCTTC. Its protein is CASREGPYNEQFF.

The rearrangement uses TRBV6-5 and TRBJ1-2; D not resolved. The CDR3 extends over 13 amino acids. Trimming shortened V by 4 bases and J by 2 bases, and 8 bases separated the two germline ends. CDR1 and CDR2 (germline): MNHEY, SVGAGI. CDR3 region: CASSSVTNYGYTF. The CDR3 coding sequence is TGTGCCAGCAGTTCGGTCACAAACTATGGCTACACCTTC.

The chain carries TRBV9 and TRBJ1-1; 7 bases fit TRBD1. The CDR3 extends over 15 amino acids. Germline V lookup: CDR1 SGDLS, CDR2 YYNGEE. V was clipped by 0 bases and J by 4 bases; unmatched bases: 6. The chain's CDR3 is CASSVETGTGTEAFF. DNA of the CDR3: TGTGCCAGCAGCGTAGAGACAGGGACTGGCACTGAAGCTTTCTTT.

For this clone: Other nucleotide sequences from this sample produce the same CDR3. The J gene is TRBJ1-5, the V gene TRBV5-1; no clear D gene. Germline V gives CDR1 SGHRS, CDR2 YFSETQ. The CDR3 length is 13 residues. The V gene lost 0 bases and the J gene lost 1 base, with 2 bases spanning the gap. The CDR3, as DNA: TGCGCCAGCAGCTTGGGCAGCAATCAGCCCCAGCATTTT. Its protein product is CASSLGSNQPQHF.

CDR3 DNA: TGTGCCACCCGAGACAGGGCGGGTCAGCCCCAGCATTTT. Translated, it gives CATRDRAGQPQHF. This chain connects TRBV19 to TRBJ1-5, with 7 bases identical to TRBD1. Trimming at V came to 10 bases and at J to 6 bases, leaving 9 bases not matched to a gene. This CDR3 has 13 amino acids. Per the germline V gene, CDR1 is LNHDA and CDR2 is SQIVND (reference sequence).

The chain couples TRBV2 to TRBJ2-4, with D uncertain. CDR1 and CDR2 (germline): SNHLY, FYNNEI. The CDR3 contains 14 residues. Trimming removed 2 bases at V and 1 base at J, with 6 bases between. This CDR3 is CASSEQTAKNIQYF. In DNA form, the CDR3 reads TGTGCCAGCAGTGAACAAACCGCCAAAAACATTCAGTACTTC.

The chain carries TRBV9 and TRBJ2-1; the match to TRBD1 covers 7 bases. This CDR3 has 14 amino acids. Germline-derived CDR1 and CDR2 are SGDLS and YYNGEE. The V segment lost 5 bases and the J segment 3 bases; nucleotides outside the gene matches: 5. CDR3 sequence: CASRDGTVYNEQFF. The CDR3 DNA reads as TGTGCCAGCAGAGACGGGACAGTCTACAATGAGCAGTTCTTC. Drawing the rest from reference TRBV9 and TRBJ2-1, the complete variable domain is DSGVTQTPKHLITATGQRVTLRCSPRSGDLSVYWYQQSLDQGLQFLIQYYNGEERAKGNILERFSAQQFPDLHSELNLSSLELGDSALYFCASRDGTVYNEQFFGPGTRLTVL.

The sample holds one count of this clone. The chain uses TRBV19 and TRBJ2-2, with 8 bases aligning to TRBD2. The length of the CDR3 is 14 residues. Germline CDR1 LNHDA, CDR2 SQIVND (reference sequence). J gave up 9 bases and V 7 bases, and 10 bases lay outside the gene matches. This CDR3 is CASTSGERERELFF. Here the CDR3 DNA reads TGTGCCAGTACCTCGGGGGAGCGGGAGAGGGAGCTGTTTTTT.

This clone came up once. The CDR3, as DNA: TGTGCCAGCAGCTTATCCGCAACTAATAGCAATCAGCCCCAGCATTTT. Amino acid sequence: CASSLSATNSNQPQHF. The rearrangement uses TRBV7-8 and TRBJ1-5; no reliable D call. Trimming took 2 bases from V and 0 from J, leaving 11 bases between them. Germline CDR1 reads SGHVS; CDR2 reads FQNEAQ. The CDR3 runs 16 residues.

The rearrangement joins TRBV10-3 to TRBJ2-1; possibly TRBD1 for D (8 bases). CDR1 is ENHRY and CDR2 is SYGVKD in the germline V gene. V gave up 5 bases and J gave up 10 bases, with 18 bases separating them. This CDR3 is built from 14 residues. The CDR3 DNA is TGTGCCATCAGTCGGACAGGGAGGGGAAGGGAGCAGTTCTTC. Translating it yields CAISRTGRGREQFF.